This T cell receptor beta chain was captured by sequencing in a study of CD8+ T cells in alopecia areata. Overall study: People stayed on tofacitinib for 6 to 18 months, then stopped the drug for 6 months. Severity was scored as percentage of affected scalp area in treated patients.

Investigators isolated RNA and reverse transcribed it into cDNA to act as the sequencing template. The assay was immunoSEQ multiplex PCR, and TCRdb's table has in-frame clones only and misses some. This repertoire shows some 88,000 clones, about 44% found once; its top ten account for roughly a sixth. Treatment described: oral pan-JAK inhibitor, 5-10 mg twice daily. Comment on this clone: Its specificity is not known.

Points from the study as a whole: Persistence of many expanded lesional clones was seen in scalp and blood during tofacitinib.

The trim removed 4 bases at V and 5 bases at J, leaving 12 bases unmatched. Looked up from germline, CDR1 is MNHNS and CDR2 is SASEGT. The CDR3 sequence is 16 residues long. This clonotype originated in a human donor with alopecia areata. The specimen was CD8+ T cells sorted from blood, collected at week 24, from a patient treated with tofacitinib. This chain connects TRBV6-1 to TRBJ1-2, with TRBD1 matching over 8 bases. CDR3 coding DNA: TGTGCCAGCAGTGTCGATACAGGGGGTCGGTATTATGGCTACACCTTC. This sequence encodes CASSVDTGGRYYGYTF.